Listed here is a single T cell receptor (beta chain). This specimen comes from a study of blood T cell repertoires in COVID-19. Study as a whole: Specimens from acute and convalescent COVID-19 originated in the United States, Italy and Spain. T cells, B-cell-depleted T cells, or PBMCs supplied cDNA or gDNA.

Germline loops: CDR1 MNHEY, CDR2 SVGAGI. This CDR3 region has 14 residues. V lost 4 bases, J lost 3 bases, and 3 bases stayed unmatched. Study processing details: From reference gene primer amplification, estimates of nucleated cell counts were derived. Sequencing used immunoSEQ multiplex PCR; TCRdb keeps in-frame clones, though not all of them. That table gives V, J and clone size, and the DNA gave D and trimming. The repertoire holds around 210,000 clones, with approximately 85% as singletons. It was during active infection that Seattle patients were enrolled and then longitudinally followed. This sequence was found in a man aged 45-65 years with COVID-19, enrolled during active disease. The sequenced sample consisted of peripheral blood. The V and J genes are TRBV6-5 and TRBJ1-2, with TRBD1 identical over 9 bases. This CDR3 reads CASSSRTGDYGYTF. Here the CDR3 DNA reads TGTGCCAGCAGTTCCCGGACAGGGGACTATGGCTACACCTTC.